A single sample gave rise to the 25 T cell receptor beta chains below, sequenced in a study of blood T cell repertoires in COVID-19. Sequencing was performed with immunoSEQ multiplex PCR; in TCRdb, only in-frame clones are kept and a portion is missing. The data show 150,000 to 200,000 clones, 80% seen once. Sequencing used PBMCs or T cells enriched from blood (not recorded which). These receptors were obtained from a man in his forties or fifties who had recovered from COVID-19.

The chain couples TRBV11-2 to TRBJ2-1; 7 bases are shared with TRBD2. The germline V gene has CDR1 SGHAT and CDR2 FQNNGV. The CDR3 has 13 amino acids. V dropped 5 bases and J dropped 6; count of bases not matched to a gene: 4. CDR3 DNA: TGTGCCAGCAGCCCCGGGGGGAGCAATGAGCAGTTCTTC. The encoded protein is CASSPGGSNEQFF.

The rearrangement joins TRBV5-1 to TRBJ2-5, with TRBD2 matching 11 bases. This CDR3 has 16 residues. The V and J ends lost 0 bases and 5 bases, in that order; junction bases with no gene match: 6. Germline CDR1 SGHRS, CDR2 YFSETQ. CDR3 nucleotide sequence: TGCGCCAGCAGCTTGGGACTAGCGGGGAGCGCGGAGACCCAGTACTTC. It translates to CASSLGLAGSAETQYF.

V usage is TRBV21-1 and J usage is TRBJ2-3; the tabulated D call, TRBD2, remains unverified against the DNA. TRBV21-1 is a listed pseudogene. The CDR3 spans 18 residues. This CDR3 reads CASSKGNRGGLDTDTQYF. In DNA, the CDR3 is TGTGCCAGCAGCAAAGGGAACCGGGGGGGCCTTGACACAGATACGCAGTATTTT.

The CDR3 sequence is CASSYSIGGGSEKLFF. Written as DNA, the CDR3 is TGTGCCAGCAGTTACTCGATCGGGGGGGGAAGTGAAAAACTGTTTTTT. This chain links TRBV6-5 with TRBJ1-4, with D possibly matching TRBD1 (5 bases). There are 16 residues in the CDR3. The germline V and J ends were trimmed by 0 bases and 7 bases, with 15 bases remaining between them. Per the germline V gene, CDR1 is MNHEY and CDR2 is SVGAGI.

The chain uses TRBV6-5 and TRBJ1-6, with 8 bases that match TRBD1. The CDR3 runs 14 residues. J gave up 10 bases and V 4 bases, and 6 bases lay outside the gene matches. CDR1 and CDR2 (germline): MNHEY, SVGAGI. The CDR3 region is CASSLSGGQSPLHF. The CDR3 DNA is TGTGCCAGCAGTTTGTCAGGGGGCCAATCACCCCTCCACTTT.

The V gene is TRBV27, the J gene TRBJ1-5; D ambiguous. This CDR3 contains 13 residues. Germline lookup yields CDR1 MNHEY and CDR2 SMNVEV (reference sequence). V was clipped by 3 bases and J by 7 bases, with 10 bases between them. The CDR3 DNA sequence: TGTGCCAGCAGTTTCCGACGGGAACAGCCCCAGCATTTT. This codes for CASSFRREQPQHF.

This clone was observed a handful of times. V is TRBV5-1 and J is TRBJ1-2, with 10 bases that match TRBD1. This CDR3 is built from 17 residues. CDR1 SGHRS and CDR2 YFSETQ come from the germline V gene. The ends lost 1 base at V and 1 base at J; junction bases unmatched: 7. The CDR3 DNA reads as TGCGCCAGCAGCTTGAGGACAGGGGGATTTTTTAACTATGGCTACACCTTC. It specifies CASSLRTGGFFNYGYTF.

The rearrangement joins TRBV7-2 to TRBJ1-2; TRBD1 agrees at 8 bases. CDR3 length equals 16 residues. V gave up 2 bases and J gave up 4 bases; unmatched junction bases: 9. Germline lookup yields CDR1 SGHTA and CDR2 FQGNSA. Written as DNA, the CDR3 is TGTGCCAGCAGCTTAACGCAGGGGGCAGTGGGCTATGGCTACACCTTC. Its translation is CASSLTQGAVGYGYTF.

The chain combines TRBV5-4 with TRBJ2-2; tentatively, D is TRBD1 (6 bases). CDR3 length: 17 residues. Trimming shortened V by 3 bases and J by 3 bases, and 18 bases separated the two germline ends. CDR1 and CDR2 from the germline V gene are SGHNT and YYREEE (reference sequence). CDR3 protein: CASSSPETGSYTGELFF. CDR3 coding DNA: TGTGCCAGCAGCTCCCCGGAAACAGGGTCCTACACCGGGGAGCTGTTTTTT.

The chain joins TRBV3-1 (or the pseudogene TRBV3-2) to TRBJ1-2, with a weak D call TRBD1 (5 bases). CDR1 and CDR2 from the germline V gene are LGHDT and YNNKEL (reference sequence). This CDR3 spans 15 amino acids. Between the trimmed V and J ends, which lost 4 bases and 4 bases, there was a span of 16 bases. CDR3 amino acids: CASSRQSQGSYGYTF. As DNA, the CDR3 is TGTGCCAGCAGCCGACAGTCGCAGGGCAGCTATGGCTACACCTTC.

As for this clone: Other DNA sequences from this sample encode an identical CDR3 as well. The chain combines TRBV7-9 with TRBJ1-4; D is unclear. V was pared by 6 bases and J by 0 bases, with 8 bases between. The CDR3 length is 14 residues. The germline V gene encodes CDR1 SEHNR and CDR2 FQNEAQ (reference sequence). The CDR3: CASSPLATNEKLFF. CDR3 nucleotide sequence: TGTGCCAGCAGTCCTCTTGCAACTAATGAAAAACTGTTTTTT.

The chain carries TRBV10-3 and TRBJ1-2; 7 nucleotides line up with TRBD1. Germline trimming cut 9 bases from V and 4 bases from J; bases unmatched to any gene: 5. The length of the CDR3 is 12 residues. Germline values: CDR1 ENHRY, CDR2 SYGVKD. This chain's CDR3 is CAIAGTAYGYTF. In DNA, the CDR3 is TGTGCCATTGCCGGGACAGCCTATGGCTACACCTTC.

CDR3 protein: CASSPDGGRLTGELFF. In nucleotides, the CDR3 is TGTGCCAGCAGCCCCGACGGGGGGCGGCTCACCGGGGAGCTGTTTTTT. The J gene is TRBJ2-2, the V gene TRBV5-5, with a weak D call TRBD2 (7 bases). The CDR3 is made up of 16 amino acids. Trimming removed 4 bases at V and 4 bases at J, with 17 bases between. The germline gives CDR1 SGHKS, CDR2 YYEKEE (reference sequence).

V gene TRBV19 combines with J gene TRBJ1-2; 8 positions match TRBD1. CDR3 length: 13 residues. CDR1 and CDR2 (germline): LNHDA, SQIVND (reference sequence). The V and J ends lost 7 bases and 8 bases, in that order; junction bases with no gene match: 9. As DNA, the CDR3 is TGTGCCAGTACCCAGGGGGCCCGAGGGGGCTACACCTTC. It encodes CASTQGARGGYTF.

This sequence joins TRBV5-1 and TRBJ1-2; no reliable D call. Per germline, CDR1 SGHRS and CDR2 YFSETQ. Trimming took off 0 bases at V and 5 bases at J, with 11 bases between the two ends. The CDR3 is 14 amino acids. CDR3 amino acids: CASSLAFSDYGYTF. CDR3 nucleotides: TGCGCCAGCAGCTTGGCGTTCTCAGATTATGGCTACACCTTC.

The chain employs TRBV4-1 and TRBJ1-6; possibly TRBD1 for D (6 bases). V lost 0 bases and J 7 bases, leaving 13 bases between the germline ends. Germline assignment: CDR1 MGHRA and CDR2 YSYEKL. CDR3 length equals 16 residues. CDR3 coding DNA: TGCGCCAGCAGCCAAGATCTTCGCAGGGGAAATTCACCCCTCCACTTT. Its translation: CASSQDLRRGNSPLHF.

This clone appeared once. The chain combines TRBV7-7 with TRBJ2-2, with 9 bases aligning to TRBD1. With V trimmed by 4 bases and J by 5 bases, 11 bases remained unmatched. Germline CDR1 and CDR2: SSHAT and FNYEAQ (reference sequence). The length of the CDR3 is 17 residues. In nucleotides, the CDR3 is TGTGCCAGCAGCTCCGACAGGGGGTACAAAAAGACCGGGGAGCTGTTTTTT. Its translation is CASSSDRGYKKTGELFF. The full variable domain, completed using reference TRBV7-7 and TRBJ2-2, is GAGVSQSPRYKVTKRGQDVTLRCDPISSHATLYWYQQALGQGPEFLTYFNYEAQPDKSGLPSDRFSAERPEGSISTLTIQRTEQRDSAMYRCASSSDRGYKKTGELFFGEGSRLTVL.

CDR3: CAWSGRGGAAYNEQFF. The CDR3 nucleotides are TGTGCCTGGAGTGGACGCGGGGGGGCGGCCTACAATGAGCAGTTCTTC. The chain uses TRBV30 and TRBJ2-1; 9 positions agree with TRBD2. Germline V gene data show CDR1 as GTSNPN and CDR2 as SVGIG (reference sequence). CDR3 length: 16 residues. J lost 2 bases, V lost 1 base, and 6 bases had no gene match.

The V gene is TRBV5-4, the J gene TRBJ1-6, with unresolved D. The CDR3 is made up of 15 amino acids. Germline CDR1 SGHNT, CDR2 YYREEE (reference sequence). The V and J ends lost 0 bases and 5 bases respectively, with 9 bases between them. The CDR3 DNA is TGTGCCAGCAGCTTGGGTCCCAGTAATAATTCACCCCTCCACTTT. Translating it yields CASSLGPSNNSPLHF.

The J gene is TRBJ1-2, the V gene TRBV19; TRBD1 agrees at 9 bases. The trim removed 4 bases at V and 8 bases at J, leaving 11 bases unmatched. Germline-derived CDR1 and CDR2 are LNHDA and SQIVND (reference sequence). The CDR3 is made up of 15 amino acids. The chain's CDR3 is CASSTRKDRGDGYTF. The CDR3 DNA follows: TGTGCCAGTAGTACGAGGAAGGACAGGGGAGACGGCTACACCTTC.

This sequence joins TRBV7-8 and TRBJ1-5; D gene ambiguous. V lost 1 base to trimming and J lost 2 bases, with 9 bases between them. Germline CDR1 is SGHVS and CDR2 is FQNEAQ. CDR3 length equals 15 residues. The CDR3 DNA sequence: TGTGCCAGCAGCTTAGATGGTAGAGGCAATCAGCCCCAGCATTTT. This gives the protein CASSLDGRGNQPQHF.

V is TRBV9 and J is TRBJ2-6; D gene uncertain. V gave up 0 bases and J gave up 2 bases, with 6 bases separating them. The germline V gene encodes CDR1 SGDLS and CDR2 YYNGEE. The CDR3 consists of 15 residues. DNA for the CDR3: TGTGCCAGCAGCGTAGCCGAGGCTGGGGCCAACGTCCTGACTTTC. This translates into CASSVAEAGANVLTF.

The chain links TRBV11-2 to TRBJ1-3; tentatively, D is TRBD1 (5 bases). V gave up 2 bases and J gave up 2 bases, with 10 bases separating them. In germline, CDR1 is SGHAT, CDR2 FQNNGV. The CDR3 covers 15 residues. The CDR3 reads CASSLQGLTGNTIYF. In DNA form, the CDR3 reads TGTGCCAGCAGCTTACAGGGCCTGACTGGAAACACCATATATTTT.

The CDR3 nucleotides read TGTGCCAGCAGTGAGGGCAGGGCGAGGTATCAGCCCCAGCATTTT. Its protein product is CASSEGRARYQPQHF. The V call is TRBV2, the J call TRBJ1-5; TRBD1 is a possible D gene (5 bases). The CDR3 is 15 amino acids. Germline CDR1 and CDR2: SNHLY and FYNNEI. V was shortened by 3 bases and J by 5 bases, with 14 bases between the two germline ends.

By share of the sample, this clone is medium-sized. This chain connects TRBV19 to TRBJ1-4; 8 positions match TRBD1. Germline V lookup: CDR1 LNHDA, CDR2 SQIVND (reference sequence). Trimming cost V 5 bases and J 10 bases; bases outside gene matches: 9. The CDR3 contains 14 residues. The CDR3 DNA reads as TGTGCCAGTAGTGCCCCTGGACAGGGAAGAAAACTGTTTTTT. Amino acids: CASSAPGQGRKLFF.